These 12 T cell receptor beta chains came from one sample sequenced in a study of blood T cells in healthy people across ages. A second 7 to 11 cycle PCR used barcoded and J-beta primers. Using its own MiXCR run on the 5' RACE reads, TCRdb lists one record per CDR3 protein. This table holds 700,000 to 950,000 distinct CDR3 sequences, 55% to 75% found once. Material for sequencing was blood. The origin of the receptors is a man younger than 40 in good health.

The V call is TRBV20-1, the J call TRBJ2-1; no reliable D call. V lost 0 bases and J 5 bases, leaving 8 bases between the germline ends. The CDR3 runs 13 residues. Germline CDR1 is DFQATT and CDR2 is SNEGSKA (reference sequence). The CDR3, as DNA: TGCAGTGCTAGAGAGATAGGTCACAATGAGCAGTTCTTC. This encodes CSAREIGHNEQFF.

The genes are TRBV20-1 and TRBJ2-5; 10 bases fit TRBD2. This CDR3 region has 17 residues. Looked up from germline, CDR1 is DFQATT and CDR2 is SNEGSKA (reference sequence). With V trimmed by 0 bases and J by 4 bases, 11 bases remained unmatched. The CDR3 nucleotides read TGCAGTGCTAGAGAAGAGGGTACTAGCGGGACGAGAGAGACCCAGTACTTC. This gives the protein CSAREEGTSGTRETQYF.

The chain joins TRBV20-1 to TRBJ2-5; either TRBD1 or TRBD2 may supply D (7 bases each). The CDR3 covers 15 residues. Between the trimmed V and J ends, which lost 5 bases and 0 bases, there was a span of 16 bases. Germline V gene data show CDR1 as DFQATT and CDR2 as SNEGSKA (reference sequence). This CDR3 is CSAFWGGQYQETQYF. The CDR3 bases are TGCAGTGCTTTTTGGGGGGGACAGTACCAAGAGACCCAGTACTTC.

For this clonotype: Sequence at one end of the junction differs from germline and may be a read error. The V call is TRBV25-1, the J call TRBJ2-7; no firm D call. The V gene's germline CDR1 is MGHDK and CDR2 SYGVNS. The CDR3 sequence is 15 residues long. CDR3 protein: CASSEYASEAYEQYF. For the CDR3, the DNA is TGTGCCAGCAGTGAATATGCCTCGGAAGCCTATGAGCAGTACTTC.

In its sample, this clonotype was seen once. At one end the junction does not follow the germline gene, possibly because of a read error. V gene TRBV4-3 combines with J gene TRBJ2-6, with no clear D. Per germline, CDR1 LGHNA and CDR2 YSLEER. The CDR3 consists of 17 residues. CDR3: CASSQNPPVSGANVLTF. In DNA, the CDR3 is TGCGCTAGCAGCCAAAATCCGCCCGTATCTGGGGCCAACGTCCTGACTTTC.

This clonotype was seen a single time. The chain has TRBV29-1 and TRBJ2-5, with D unclear. The germline V gene encodes CDR1 SQVTM and CDR2 ANQGSEA. The CDR3 extends over 10 amino acids. The V and J ends lost 5 bases and 3 bases respectively, with 4 bases between them. The DNA for the CDR3 is TGCAGCGTTAACAAAGAGACCCAGTACTTC. Translating gives CSVNKETQYF. Variable domain in full (rest from reference TRBV29-1 and TRBJ2-5): SAVISQKPSRDICQRGTSLTIQCQVDSQVTMMFWYRQQPGQSLTLIATANQGSEATYESGFVIDKFPISRPNLTFSTLTVSNMSPEDSSIYLCSVNKETQYFGPGTRLLVL.

The chain combines TRBV7-2 with TRBJ1-2, with D perhaps TRBD1 (5 bases). The CDR3 length is 14 residues. Germline CDR1 and CDR2: SGHTA and FQGNSA. Trimming stripped 5 bases from V and 9 bases from J, with 19 bases between. CDR3 region: CASSLTKVQGRYTF. The CDR3 DNA sequence: TGTGCCAGCAGCCTTACAAAGGTCCAGGGCCGCTACACCTTC.

The rearrangement uses TRBV12-3 or TRBV12-4 and TRBJ1-2, with D possibly being TRBD1 (6 bases). Trimming took off 3 bases at V and 2 bases at J, with 10 bases between the two ends. This CDR3 spans 14 amino acids. The CDR3 coding sequence is TGTGCCAGCAGTTTTTGGGACACCAACTATGGCTACACCTTC. It yields the protein CASSFWDTNYGYTF.

This clonotype was observed a few times. The rearrangement uses TRBV4-2 and TRBJ2-7; 7 bases map to TRBD2. Germline CDR1 is LGHNA and CDR2 is YNFKEQ. The J segment lost 6 bases and the V segment lost 1 base, leaving 9 bases of the junction unmatched. This CDR3 region has 15 residues. The CDR3: CASSQGGGSIGEQYF. The CDR3 region has the DNA TGTGCCAGCAGCCAAGGTGGCGGGAGTATAGGCGAGCAGTACTTC.

This clonotype was observed a handful of times. V gene TRBV29-1 combines with J gene TRBJ2-1; tentative D call: TRBD2 (6 bases). The germline V gene has CDR1 SQVTM and CDR2 ANQGSEA. This CDR3 is 13 amino acids long. V dropped 8 bases and J dropped 5 bases, with 16 bases sitting between them. In DNA form, the CDR3 reads TGCAGCACAGACGGGTGGGGGGACAATGAGCAGTTCTTC. It encodes CSTDGWGDNEQFF.

V is TRBV20-1 and J is TRBJ1-1; no reliable D call. The CDR3 is 13 amino acids. CDR1 and CDR2 from the germline V gene are DFQATT and SNEGSKA (reference sequence). The V and J ends lost 2 bases and 6 bases respectively, with 13 bases between them. The CDR3 is CSARPPPRPEAFF. The CDR3, as DNA: TGCAGTGCTAGACCCCCTCCACGTCCTGAAGCTTTCTTT.

This clonotype was seen more than once but under ten times. The chain carries TRBV5-4 and TRBJ2-5, with D possibly matching TRBD2 (6 bases). Trimming shortened V by 0 bases and J by 4 bases, and 10 bases separated the two germline ends. Germline CDR1 is SGHNT and CDR2 is YYREEE (reference sequence). The CDR3 contains 14 residues. The CDR3 DNA follows: TGTGCCAGCAGCTTGGAGGTTAGCGGAGAGACCCAGTACTTC. As protein: CASSLEVSGETQYF.